The text below deals with one TCR beta chain. The sample comes from a study of blood T cell repertoires in COVID-19. Study at large: The United States, Italy and Spain provided the acute and convalescent COVID-19 samples.

In the source study's methods: Amplification from reference gene primers served as the basis for estimated nucleated cell counts. Sequencing used immunoSEQ multiplex PCR; TCRdb keeps in-frame clones, though not all of them. That table gives V, J and clone size, and the DNA gave D and trimming. The sample carries 280,000 or so clones, 85% recorded once. The V end was cut by 7 bases, the J end by 8 bases, with 23 bases between. Germline CDR1 and CDR2: SEHNR and FQNEAQ (reference sequence). The CDR3 sequence is 15 residues long. This clonotype was obtained from a human donor in a cohort sampled during active COVID-19. Input material: peripheral blood. V gene TRBV7-9 combines with J gene TRBJ1-2; D ambiguous. The CDR3 DNA sequence: TGTGCCAGCAACCCACGTTGGAGACTCCTTGAGGGCTACACCTTC. Protein product: CASNPRWRLLEGYTF.